This entry features one TCR beta chain sequence. Its specificity is not known. Tens of thousands of T cell genomes (approximately 0.2 ug DNA) went into each sorted-subset replicate. TCRdb keeps only in-frame clones here, not all; method: immunoSEQ multiplex PCR. Of 660,000 or so clones listed, around 96% are singletons. Germline V gene sequence: CDR1 SGHVS, CDR2 FQNEAQ. The CDR3 contains 13 residues. Trimming at V came to 2 bases and at J to 7 bases, leaving 2 bases not matched to a gene. It was CD45RO-negative cells, positively selected for CCR7, that made up naive CD8 cells, with terminally differentiated effector memory CD45RA+ cells excluded. Healthy HIV-negative adults without recent acute infections or vaccinations served as donors. This entry belongs to a study of shared clonotypes between healthy human individuals. Overall study: The donor pool was made up of two women and three men aged 18 to 49.

Notes on the study in general: Estimated clonotype richness was generally higher in naive than memory subsets.

The TCR comes from a woman between 25 and 40 years old in good health. The sample consisted of naive CD8+ T cells sorted from blood. The chain recombines TRBV7-8 with TRBJ1-5; 7 bases map to TRBD1. Here the CDR3 DNA reads TGTGCCAGCAGCTTAACAGGGGTACAGCCCCAGCATTTT. Protein: CASSLTGVQPQHF.